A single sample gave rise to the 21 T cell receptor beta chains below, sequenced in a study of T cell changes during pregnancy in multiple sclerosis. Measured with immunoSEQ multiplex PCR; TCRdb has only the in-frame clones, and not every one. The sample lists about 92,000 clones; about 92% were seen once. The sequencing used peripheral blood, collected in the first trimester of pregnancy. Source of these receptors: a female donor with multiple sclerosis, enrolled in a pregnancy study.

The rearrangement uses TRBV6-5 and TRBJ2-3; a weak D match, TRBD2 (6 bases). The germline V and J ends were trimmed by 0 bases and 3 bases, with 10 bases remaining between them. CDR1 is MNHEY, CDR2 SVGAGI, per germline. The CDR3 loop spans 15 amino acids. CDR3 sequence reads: CASSYSQGGTDTQYF. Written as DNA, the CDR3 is TGTGCCAGCAGTTACTCCCAGGGAGGAACAGATACGCAGTATTTT.

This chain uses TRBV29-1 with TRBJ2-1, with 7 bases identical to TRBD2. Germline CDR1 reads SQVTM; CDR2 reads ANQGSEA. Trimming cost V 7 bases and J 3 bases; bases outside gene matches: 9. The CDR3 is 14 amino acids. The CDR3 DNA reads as TGCAGCGCCCTTGGGGGGAGGGGCTACAATGAGCAGTTCTTC. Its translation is CSALGGRGYNEQFF.

The CDR3 spells CASSPWGPSYEQYF. CDR3 bases: TGTGCCAGCTCACCATGGGGGCCCTCCTACGAGCAGTACTTC. The chain has TRBV18 and TRBJ2-7; TRBD1 might be the D (6 bases). Trimming pared 2 bases from V and 0 bases from J, leaving 8 bases between. Germline V CDR1 and CDR2: KGHSH, LQKENI. The CDR3 totals 14 residues.

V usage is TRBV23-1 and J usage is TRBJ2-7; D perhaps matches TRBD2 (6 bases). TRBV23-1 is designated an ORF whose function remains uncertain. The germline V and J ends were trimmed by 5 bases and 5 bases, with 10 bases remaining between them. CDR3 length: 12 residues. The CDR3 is CASSAGGDEQYF. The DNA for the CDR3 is TGCGCCAGCAGTGCTGGAGGGGACGAGCAGTACTTC.

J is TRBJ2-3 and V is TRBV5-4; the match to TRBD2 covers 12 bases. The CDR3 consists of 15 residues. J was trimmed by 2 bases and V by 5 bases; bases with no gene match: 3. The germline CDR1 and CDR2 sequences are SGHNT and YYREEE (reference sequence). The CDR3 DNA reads TGTGCCAGCAGTCGGACTAGCGGGATCACAGATACGCAGTATTTT. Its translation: CASSRTSGITDTQYF.

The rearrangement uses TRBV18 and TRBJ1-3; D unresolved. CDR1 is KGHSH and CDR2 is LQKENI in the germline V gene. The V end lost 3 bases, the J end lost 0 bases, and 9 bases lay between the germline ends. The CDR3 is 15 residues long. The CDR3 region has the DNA TGTGCCAGCTCACCCTTGCCTAGCTCTGGAAACACCATATATTTT. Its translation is CASSPLPSSGNTIYF. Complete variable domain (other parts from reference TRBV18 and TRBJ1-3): NAGVMQNPRHLVRRRGQEARLRCSPMKGHSHVYWYRQLPEEGLKFMVYLQKENIIDESGMPKERFSAEFPKEGPSILRIQQVVRGDSAAYFCASSPLPSSGNTIYFGEGSWLTVV.

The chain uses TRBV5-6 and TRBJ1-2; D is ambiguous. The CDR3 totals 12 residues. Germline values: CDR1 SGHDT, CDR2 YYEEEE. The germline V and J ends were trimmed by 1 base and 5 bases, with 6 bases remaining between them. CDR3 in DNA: TGTGCCAGCAGCTTGCCGCAGTATGGCTACACCTTC. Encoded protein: CASSLPQYGYTF.

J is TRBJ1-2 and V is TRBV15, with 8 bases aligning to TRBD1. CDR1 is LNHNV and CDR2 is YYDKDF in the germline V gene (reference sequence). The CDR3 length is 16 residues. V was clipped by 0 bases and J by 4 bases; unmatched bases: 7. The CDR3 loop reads CATSRELRDRRYGYTF. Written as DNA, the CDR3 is TGTGCCACCAGCAGAGAACTCCGGGACAGGCGCTATGGCTACACCTTC.

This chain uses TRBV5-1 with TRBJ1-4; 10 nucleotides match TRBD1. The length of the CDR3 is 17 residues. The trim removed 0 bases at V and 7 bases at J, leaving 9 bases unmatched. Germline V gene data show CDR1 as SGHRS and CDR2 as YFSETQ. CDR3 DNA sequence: TGCGCCAGCAGCTTGGGGGGGTCCGGGACAGGGGTTGAAAAACTGTTTTTT. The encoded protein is CASSLGGSGTGVEKLFF.

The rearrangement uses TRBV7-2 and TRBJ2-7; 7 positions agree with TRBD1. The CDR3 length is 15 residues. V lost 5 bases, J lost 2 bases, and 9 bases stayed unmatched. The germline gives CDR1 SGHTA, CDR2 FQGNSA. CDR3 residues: CASSPDVGQTYEQYF. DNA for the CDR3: TGTGCCAGCAGCCCAGACGTGGGACAGACCTACGAGCAGTACTTC. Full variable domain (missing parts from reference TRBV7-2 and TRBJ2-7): GAGVSQSPSNKVTEKGKDVELRCDPISGHTALYWYRQSLGQGLEFLIYFQGNSAPDKSGLPSDRFSAERTGGSVSTLTIQRTQQEDSAVYLCASSPDVGQTYEQYFGPGTRLTVT.

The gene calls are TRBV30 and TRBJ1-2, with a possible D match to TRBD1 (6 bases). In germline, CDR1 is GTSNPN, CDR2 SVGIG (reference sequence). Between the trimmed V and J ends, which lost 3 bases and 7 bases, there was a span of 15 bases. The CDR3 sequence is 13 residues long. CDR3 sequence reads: CAWRDTGFGGYTF. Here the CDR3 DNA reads TGTGCCTGGAGAGACACAGGGTTTGGTGGCTACACCTTC. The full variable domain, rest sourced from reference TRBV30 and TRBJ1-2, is SQTIHQWPATLVQPVGSPLSLECTVEGTSNPNLYWYRQAAGRGLQLLFYSVGIGQISSEVPQNLSASRPQDRQFILSSKKLLLSDSGFYLCAWRDTGFGGYTFGSGTRLTVV.

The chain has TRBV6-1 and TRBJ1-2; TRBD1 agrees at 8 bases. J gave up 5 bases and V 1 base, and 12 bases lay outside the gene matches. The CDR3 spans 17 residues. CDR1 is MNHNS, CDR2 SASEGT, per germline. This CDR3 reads CASSEGGQGALRYGYTF. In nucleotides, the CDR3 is TGTGCCAGCAGTGAAGGCGGGCAGGGGGCGCTTCGGTATGGCTACACCTTC.

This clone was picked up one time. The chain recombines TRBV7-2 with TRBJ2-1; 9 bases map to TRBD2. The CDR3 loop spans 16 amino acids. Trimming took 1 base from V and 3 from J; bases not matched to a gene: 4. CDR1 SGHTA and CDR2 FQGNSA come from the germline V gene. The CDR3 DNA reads TGTGCCAGCAGCTTAGGGGCTAGCGGGGTCTACAATGAGCAGTTCTTC. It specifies CASSLGASGVYNEQFF. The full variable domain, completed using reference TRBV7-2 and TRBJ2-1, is GAGVSQSPSNKVTEKGKDVELRCDPISGHTALYWYRQSLGQGLEFLIYFQGNSAPDKSGLPSDRFSAERTGGSVSTLTIQRTQQEDSAVYLCASSLGASGVYNEQFFGPGTRLTVL.

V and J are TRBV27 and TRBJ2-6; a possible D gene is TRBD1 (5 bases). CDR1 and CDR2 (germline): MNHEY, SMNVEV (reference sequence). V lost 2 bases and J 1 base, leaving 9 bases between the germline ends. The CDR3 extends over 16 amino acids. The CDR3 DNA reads TGTGCCAGCAGTTTAAGGTCAGGGTCTGGGGCCAACGTCCTGACTTTC. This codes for CASSLRSGSGANVLTF.

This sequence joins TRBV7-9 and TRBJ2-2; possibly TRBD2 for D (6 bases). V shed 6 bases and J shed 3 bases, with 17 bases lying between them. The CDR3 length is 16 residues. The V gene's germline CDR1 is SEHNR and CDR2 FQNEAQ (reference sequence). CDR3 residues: CASRGDGRQYTGELFF. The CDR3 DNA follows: TGTGCCAGCAGGGGAGACGGGAGACAGTACACCGGGGAGCTGTTTTTT.

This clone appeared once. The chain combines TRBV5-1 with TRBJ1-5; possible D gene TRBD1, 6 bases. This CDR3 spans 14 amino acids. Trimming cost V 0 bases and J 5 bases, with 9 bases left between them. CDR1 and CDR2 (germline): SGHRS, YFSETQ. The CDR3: CASSLGQAHQPQHF. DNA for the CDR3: TGCGCCAGCAGCTTGGGACAGGCCCATCAGCCCCAGCATTTT.

The CDR3 DNA sequence: TGTGCCAGCAGTTTAAGAGGCCGGGAGCTGTTTTTT. Residues: CASSLRGRELFF. V is TRBV27 and J is TRBJ2-2, with D hard to call. The CDR3 totals 12 residues. The V gene's germline CDR1 is MNHEY and CDR2 SMNVEV (reference sequence). With 2 bases removed from V and 9 bases from J, the gap between germline ends came to 7 bases.

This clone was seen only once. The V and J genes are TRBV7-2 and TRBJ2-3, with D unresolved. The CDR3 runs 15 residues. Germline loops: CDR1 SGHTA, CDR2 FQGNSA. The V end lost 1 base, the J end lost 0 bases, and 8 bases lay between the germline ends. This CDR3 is CASSLGGWSTDTQYF. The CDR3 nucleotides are TGTGCCAGCAGCTTAGGAGGTTGGAGCACAGATACGCAGTATTTT. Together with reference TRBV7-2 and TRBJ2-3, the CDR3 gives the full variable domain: GAGVSQSPSNKVTEKGKDVELRCDPISGHTALYWYRQSLGQGLEFLIYFQGNSAPDKSGLPSDRFSAERTGGSVSTLTIQRTQQEDSAVYLCASSLGGWSTDTQYFGPGTRLTVL.

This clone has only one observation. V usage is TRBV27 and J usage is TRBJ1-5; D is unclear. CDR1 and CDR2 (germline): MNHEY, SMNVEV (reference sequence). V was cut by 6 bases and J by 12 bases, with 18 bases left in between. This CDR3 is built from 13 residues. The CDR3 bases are TGTGCCAGCAGCCTAACGACTGGATACCTCCAGCATTTT. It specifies CASSLTTGYLQHF.

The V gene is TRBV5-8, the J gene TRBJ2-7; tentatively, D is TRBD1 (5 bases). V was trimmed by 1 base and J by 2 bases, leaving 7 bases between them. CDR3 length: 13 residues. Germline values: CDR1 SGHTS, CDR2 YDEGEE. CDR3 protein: CASSLRGTYEQYF. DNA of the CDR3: TGTGCCAGCAGCTTGAGGGGTACCTACGAGCAGTACTTC.

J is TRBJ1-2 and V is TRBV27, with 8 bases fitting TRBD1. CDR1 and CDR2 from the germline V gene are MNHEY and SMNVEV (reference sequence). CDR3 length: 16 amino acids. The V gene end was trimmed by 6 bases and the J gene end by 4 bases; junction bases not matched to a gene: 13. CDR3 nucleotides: TGTGCCAGCAGACCCCTCGGGGGCGACAGGGGCTATGGCTACACCTTC. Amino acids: CASRPLGGDRGYGYTF.